This T cell receptor (beta chain) stems from a study of T cells of healthy individuals. V lost 2 bases and J 3 bases, leaving 8 bases between the germline ends. The CDR3 is 14 residues long. Germline V gives CDR1 MNHEY, CDR2 SMNVEV (reference sequence). TCRdb reprocessed the 5' RACE reads via MiXCR and lists one record per CDR3 protein. Here the sample spans tens of thousands of distinct CDR3 sequences, around 15% being singletons. This sequence joins TRBV27 and TRBJ1-5; no firm D call. The clonotype was recovered from a human donor in good health. In nucleotides, the CDR3 is TGTGCCAGCAGTTTAGGATCAGACAATCAGCCCCAGCATTTT. It translates to CASSLGSDNQPQHF.